These T cell receptor beta chains were read from a single sample in a study of response to subunit inactivated influenza vaccine. MiXCR, run by TCRdb on the RT-PCR reads, gives a single entry per CDR3 protein. The profile shows fewer than 800,000 distinct CDR3 sequences, 15% to 18% of them singletons. The sample here was PBMCs from blood, taken approximately 12 days after vaccination. The source is a man aged 45-65 years who received an inactivated influenza vaccine. Each CDR3 is given with its conserved first and last residue. Each record gives: clone size, D gene, V gene, J gene, CDR3 protein, CDR3 DNA. A D gene is named only where the DNA matches it firmly. Clone size, where shown, is once, few, many, or a class for clones that have expanded.

>once|-|TRBV2|TRBJ2-3
CASSEDQGSTDTQYF
TGTGCCAGCAGTGAAGACCAGGGGAGCACAGATACGCAGTATTTT
>many|TRBD2|TRBV5-1|TRBJ2-1
CASSLEGGAASSYNEQFF
TGCGCCAGCAGCTTGGAGGGAGGGGCGGCAAGCTCCTACAATGAGCAGTTCTTC
>few|-|TRBV7-2|TRBJ1-1
CASRGDKGGTFF
TGTGCCAGCAGGGGTGACAAGGGCGGAACTTTCTTT
>-|TRBD1|TRBV7-9|TRBJ2-7
CASSLVLPGQGALEQNF
TGTGCCAGCAGCTTAGTCCTTCCGGGACAGGGAGCCCTCGAGCAGAACTTC
>few|-|TRBV24-1|TRBJ2-1
CATSDPDGNNEQFF
TGTGCCACCAGTGACCCGGACGGGAACAATGAGCAGTTCTTC
>-|TRBD1|TRBV7-2|TRBJ2-7
CASRRPGQGRSEQYF
TGTGCCAGCAGGCGACCGGGACAGGGTAGGAGCGAGCAGTACTTC
>few|-|TRBV4-2|TRBJ2-7
CASSQDARSEQYF
TGTGCCAGCAGCCAAGATGCAAGGAGCGAGCAGTACTTC
>many|TRBD1|TRBV6-6|TRBJ2-7
CASGTGGYEQYF
TGTGCCAGCGGGACAGGTGGCTACGAGCAGTACTTC
>-|TRBD2|TRBV29-1|TRBJ2-7
CSVQGLAGANYEQYF
TGCAGCGTTCAGGGACTAGCGGGAGCTAACTACGAGCAGTACTTC
>-|TRBD1|TRBV18|TRBJ2-7
CASSPRTGVDEQYF
TGTGCCAGCTCACCGCGGACAGGGGTGGACGAGCAGTACTTC
>-|-|TRBV5-1|TRBJ2-6
CASSLEGLYGANVLTF
TGCGCCAGCAGCTTGGAAGGGTTGTATGGGGCTAACGTCCTGACTTTC
>few|-|TRBV21-1|TRBJ2-7
CASSLRRLAGGEQYF
TGTGCCAGCAGCCTGCGCCGACTAGCGGGAGGGGAGCAGTACTTC
>-|-|TRBV3-1|TRBJ2-7
CASSSTVEQYF
TGTGCCAGCAGCTCTACGGTGGAGCAGTACTTC
>few|-|TRBV10-3|TRBJ2-7
CAISETDRSDAQYF
TGTGCCATCAGTGAGACAGACAGGTCGGACGCGCAGTACTTC
>few|-|TRBV11-1|TRBJ2-7
CASSLAPTSSYEQYF
TGTGCCAGCAGCTTAGCTCCCACGAGCTCCTACGAGCAGTACTTC
>-|-|TRBV7-7|TRBJ1-1
CASSGNKRTGTEAFF
TGTGCCAGCAGTGGGAACAAGCGGACTGGGACTGAAGCTTTCTTT
>few|-|TRBV20-1|TRBJ1-4
CSATQRSNEKLFF
TGCAGTGCGACCCAGAGGAGTAATGAAAAACTGTTTTTT
>few|TRBD1|TRBV20-1|TRBJ2-1
CSASTGRGTYGEQFF
TGCAGTGCTAGCACGGGCAGGGGGACCTACGGTGAGCAGTTCTTC
>many|-|TRBV28|TRBJ2-5
CASSLWARRETQYF
TGTGCCAGCAGTTTGTGGGCAAGGAGGGAGACCCAGTACTTC
>few|-|TRBV7-9|TRBJ2-1
CASWTQGSYNEQFF
TGTGCCAGCTGGACACAGGGCTCCTACAATGAGCAGTTCTTC
>few|-|TRBV7-8|TRBJ2-1
CASSPGLLTYNEQFF
TGTGCCAGCTCCCCGGGACTTCTAACGTACAATGAGCAGTTCTTC
>-|-|TRBV5-1|TRBJ2-3
CASSLVGVGTDTQYF
TGCGCCAGCAGCTTGGTCGGGGTAGGAACAGATACGCAGTATTTT
>many|-|TRBV5-1|TRBJ2-1
CASRVRPATNEQFF
TGCGCCAGCAGAGTCCGTCCCGCCACCAATGAGCAGTTCTTC
>few|-|TRBV28|TRBJ1-1
CASSPPRGLDTEAFF
TGTGCCAGCAGTCCCCCCAGAGGGTTGGACACTGAAGCTTTCTTT
>few|-|TRBV30|TRBJ2-3
CAWSVKGTDTQYF
TGTGCCTGGAGTGTAAAGGGCACAGATACGCAGTATTTT
>few|TRBD2|TRBV12-3/TRBV12-4|TRBJ2-7
CASSFLAGGSYEQYF
TGTGCCAGCAGTTTCCTAGCGGGCGGCTCCTACGAGCAGTACTTC
>few|-|TRBV7-9|TRBJ1-4
CASSLWVSGTNEKLFF
TGTGCCAGCAGCCTCTGGGTTTCGGGGACTAATGAAAAACTGTTTTTT
>-|-|TRBV6-5|TRBJ2-5
CASSYSADRPQETQYF
TGTGCCAGCAGTTACAGTGCCGACAGGCCGCAAGAGACCCAGTACTTC